This T cell receptor beta chain was profiled in a study of cytomegalovirus exposure and HLA in healthy donors. Study-level points and caveats: It was assumed in the presence/absence analyses that sequencing depth was roughly uniform across donors. The authors later found most CMV-associated TCR beta chains appeared HLA-restricted.

V was clipped by 5 bases and J by 3 bases; unmatched bases: 8. The CDR3 sequence is 15 residues long. Germline CDR1 and CDR2: SEHNR and FQNEAQ (reference sequence). As to this clone: Its target is unknown.

13 Jbeta primers and 60 Vbeta primers were used for the PCR. Original processing notes: Approximately 9.9 million of tens of millions of unique TCR beta chains were shared, per a later count. Clones were sequenced by immunoSEQ multiplex PCR, and TCRdb holds only the in-frame ones, with some missing. V and J calls and clone size follow that table, whereas D and trimming were derived from the DNA. The sample has 150,000 to 200,000 clones, 75% to 80% seen once. The TCR sequence derives from a man aged 35 to 55 in good health and CMV-seropositive. V usage is TRBV7-9 and J usage is TRBJ2-3; TRBD2 matches 7 bases. The specimen was PBMCs. In DNA, the CDR3 is TGTGCCAGCAGCCATCGTATTAGCGGGACAGATACGCAGTATTTT. Translation gives CASSHRISGTDTQYF.